This entry lists 27 T cell receptor beta chains sequenced from one sample in a study of T cell responses to AZD1222 COVID-19 vaccine. The assay was immunoSEQ multiplex PCR, and TCRdb's table has in-frame clones only and misses some. The top ten hold roughly 9.1% of the sample, which has about 94,000 clones, around 90% seen once. This material consisted of peripheral blood, taken on day 0 of AZD1222 vaccination. These receptors were collected from an adult in good health.

The rearrangement joins TRBV4-1 to TRBJ1-1, with D hard to call. V was cut by 4 bases and J by 5 bases, with 8 bases left in between. The CDR3 sequence is 12 residues long. Per the germline V gene, CDR1 is MGHRA and CDR2 is YSYEKL. The CDR3 nucleotides read TGCGCCAGCAGCCCTCTCGGAACTGAAGCTTTCTTT. This gives the protein CASSPLGTEAFF.

This CDR3 reads CASSPRPGGDAFF. The CDR3 bases are TGTGCCAGTAGTCCGCGCCCGGGGGGCGACGCTTTCTTT. The chain links TRBV19 to TRBJ1-1; D is possibly TRBD1 (6 bases). Trimming shortened V by 5 bases and J by 11 bases, and 18 bases separated the two germline ends. This CDR3 comprises 13 residues. Germline CDR1 is LNHDA and CDR2 is SQIVND (reference sequence).

The chain recombines TRBV2 with TRBJ1-5, with TRBD1 matching 7 bases. Germline assignment: CDR1 SNHLY and CDR2 FYNNEI. V was pared by 7 bases and J by 12 bases, with 6 bases of the junction left unmatched. This CDR3 has 11 amino acids. CDR3 protein: CASTMGQSQHF. The CDR3, as DNA: TGTGCCAGCACCATGGGACAGAGCCAGCATTTT.

This sequence joins TRBV10-1 and TRBJ2-2; D is unresolved. This CDR3 has 16 amino acids. Looked up from germline, CDR1 is WNHNN and CDR2 is SYGVQD (reference sequence). V lost 2 bases and J lost 0, with 10 bases in between. In DNA, the CDR3 is TGCGCCAGCAGTGAGAGAATCGAAGCGAACACCGGGGAGCTGTTTTTT. Its protein is CASSERIEANTGELFF.

The V and J genes are TRBV7-2 and TRBJ1-5, with TRBD1 matching over 9 bases. The CDR3 has 15 amino acids. Germline lookup yields CDR1 SGHTA and CDR2 FQGNSA. With 1 base clipped from V and 9 bases from J, the junction kept 7 bases outside the gene matches. This chain's CDR3 is CASSLEGQGLSPQHF. CDR3 nucleotides: TGTGCCAGCAGCTTAGAGGGACAGGGCCTTTCGCCCCAGCATTTT. Drawing the rest from reference TRBV7-2 and TRBJ1-5, the complete variable domain is GAGVSQSPSNKVTEKGKDVELRCDPISGHTALYWYRQSLGQGLEFLIYFQGNSAPDKSGLPSDRFSAERTGGSVSTLTIQRTQQEDSAVYLCASSLEGQGLSPQHFGDGTRLSIL.

This clone was observed a single time. The chain joins TRBV28 to TRBJ1-4, with 11 bases identical to TRBD1. This CDR3 has 16 residues. V lost 5 bases to trimming and J lost 3 bases; unmatched junction nucleotides: 5. Germline V gene lookup returns CDR1 MDHEN and CDR2 SYDVKM. The CDR3 region is CASSGGDRGANEKLFF. CDR3 in DNA: TGTGCCAGCAGTGGAGGGGACAGGGGGGCTAATGAAAAACTGTTTTTT.

The chain uses TRBV5-1 and TRBJ1-1, with 8 bases aligning to TRBD1. Germline-derived CDR1 and CDR2 are SGHRS and YFSETQ. With V trimmed by 4 bases and J by 0 bases, 5 bases remained unmatched. The CDR3 extends over 15 amino acids. CDR3 nucleotide sequence: TGCGCCAGCAGCCCCCGGACAGGGATGAACACTGAAGCTTTCTTT. Amino acid sequence: CASSPRTGMNTEAFF.

The J gene is TRBJ1-2, the V gene TRBV5-1, with D possibly matching TRBD1 (5 bases). Germline CDR1 reads SGHRS; CDR2 reads YFSETQ. The CDR3 has 15 residues. Trimming took 0 bases from V and 6 from J, leaving 15 bases between them. The DNA for the CDR3 is TGCGCCAGCAGCTTGGTGGCAGGGTATTCGGATGGCTACACCTTC. Residues: CASSLVAGYSDGYTF.

The chain combines TRBV19 with TRBJ1-6; D remains unclear. Germline V gene data show CDR1 as LNHDA and CDR2 as SQIVND (reference sequence). V was cut by 8 bases and J by 5 bases, with 13 bases left in between. The CDR3 runs 14 residues. The chain's CDR3 is CASQRNRDNSPLHF. The CDR3 DNA is TGTGCCAGTCAAAGGAACCGAGATAATTCACCCCTCCACTTT.

The chain carries TRBV30 and TRBJ2-7, with 9 bases matching TRBD2. V was pared by 5 bases and J by 3 bases, with 8 bases of the junction left unmatched. This CDR3 has 14 amino acids. From germline, CDR1 is GTSNPN and CDR2 SVGIG (reference sequence). The CDR3 nucleotides are TGTGCCTGGGAAGGACTAGCGCGGGGCTACGAGCAGTACTTC. Its translation is CAWEGLARGYEQYF.

V gene TRBV11-3 combines with J gene TRBJ2-2; 8 bases agree with TRBD1. CDR1 and CDR2 from the germline V gene are SGHNT and YENEEA. The V and J ends lost 4 bases and 4 bases, in that order; junction bases with no gene match: 14. The CDR3 has 18 amino acids. CDR3 sequence (DNA): TGTGCCAGCAGCTCAAGGGACAGGCTCCAGCCACCCACCGGGGAGCTGTTTTTT. Its protein product is CASSSRDRLQPPTGELFF.

The rearrangement links TRBV2 to TRBJ2-6; 7 nucleotides align to TRBD1. There are 17 residues in the CDR3. Germline V gives CDR1 SNHLY, CDR2 FYNNEI. J was trimmed by 3 bases and V by 7 bases; bases with no gene match: 12. This chain's CDR3 is CASNKREGAYGANVLTF. For the CDR3, the DNA is TGTGCCAGCAATAAGAGAGAGGGGGCATATGGGGCCAACGTCCTGACTTTC.

The V gene is TRBV4-3, the J gene TRBJ1-2, with TRBD1 identical over 7 bases. The CDR3 extends over 16 amino acids. V dropped 1 base and J dropped 0; count of bases not matched to a gene: 5. Germline values: CDR1 LGHNA, CDR2 YSLEER. The CDR3 loop reads CASSQGHRGANYGYTF. CDR3 coding DNA: TGCGCCAGCAGCCAAGGCCACAGGGGTGCTAACTATGGCTACACCTTC.

The chain has TRBV11-3 and TRBJ2-7; 8 nucleotides match TRBD1. There are 13 residues in the CDR3. Germline V CDR1 and CDR2: SGHNT, YENEEA. V was clipped by 6 bases and J by 0 bases; unmatched bases: 1. This CDR3 is CASRGQDSYEQYF. The CDR3 DNA follows: TGTGCCAGCAGGGGACAGGACTCCTACGAGCAGTACTTC.

The V gene is TRBV6-5, the J gene TRBJ1-1; 8 bases are a match to TRBD1. V was pared by 6 bases and J by 10 bases, with 13 bases of the junction left unmatched. The CDR3 has 14 amino acids. CDR1 is MNHEY and CDR2 is SVGAGI in the germline V gene. In nucleotides, the CDR3 is TGTGCCAGCAGGACAGGGGCCTCGGGGGGGGGAGCTTTCTTT. This sequence encodes CASRTGASGGGAFF.

This chain uses TRBV7-9 with TRBJ2-5; TRBD2 matches at 8 bases. Trimming at V came to 3 bases and at J to 5 bases, leaving 8 bases not matched to a gene. The CDR3 consists of 15 residues. Germline CDR1 reads SEHNR; CDR2 reads FQNEAQ (reference sequence). CDR3 sequence: CASSFAVTGGETQYF. The CDR3 DNA sequence: TGTGCCAGCAGCTTCGCCGTGACGGGGGGGGAGACCCAGTACTTC.

This chain links TRBV6-1 with TRBJ2-7; TRBD1 might be the D (5 bases). V lost 2 bases, J lost 1 base, and 9 bases lay in between. Germline assignment: CDR1 MNHNS and CDR2 SASEGT. The CDR3 spans 14 residues. The CDR3 region is CASSEQGVSYEQYF. DNA of the CDR3: TGTGCCAGCAGTGAACAGGGCGTATCCTACGAGCAGTACTTC.

The chain joins TRBV7-8 to TRBJ1-5; D is unresolved. Germline lookup yields CDR1 SGHVS and CDR2 FQNEAQ. V was clipped by 2 bases and J by 1 base, with 12 bases between them. The CDR3 consists of 16 residues. CDR3 region: CASSLIGSQSNQPQHF. CDR3 DNA: TGTGCCAGCAGCTTAATTGGCAGTCAAAGCAATCAGCCCCAGCATTTT.

The genes are TRBV21-1 and TRBJ1-2. TRBV21-1 is a pseudogene locus. CDR3 length equals 12 residues. CDR3 residues: CASSPRTYGYTF. DNA for the CDR3: TGTGCCAGCAGCCCCCGGACCTATGGCTACACCTTC.

The rearrangement links TRBV18 to TRBJ2-5; D may correspond to TRBD1 or TRBD2 (6 bases each). Germline V gene data show CDR1 as KGHSH and CDR2 as LQKENI. The CDR3 has 15 residues. V lost 6 bases and J lost 1, with 15 bases in between. CDR3 in amino acids: CASSPRGPVQETQYF. DNA for the CDR3: TGTGCCAGCTCGCCCCGGGGGCCAGTCCAAGAGACCCAGTACTTC.

This clone was observed once. The chain is built from TRBV7-2 and TRBJ2-1, with D unresolved. Germline CDR1 reads SGHTA; CDR2 reads FQGNSA. The CDR3 has 14 residues. The V end was cut by 3 bases, the J end by 5 bases, with 11 bases between. CDR3 in amino acids: CASSFARSNNEQFF. The CDR3, as DNA: TGTGCCAGCAGCTTTGCCAGGAGTAACAATGAGCAGTTCTTC.

The rearrangement links TRBV5-4 to TRBJ2-3; D gene ambiguous. V shed 0 bases and J shed 5 bases, with 10 bases lying between them. This CDR3 has 14 residues. Germline values: CDR1 SGHNT, CDR2 YYREEE (reference sequence). The CDR3 DNA sequence: TGTGCCAGCAGCTTGGGCGCCGGCAAAGATACGCAGTATTTT. Its translation: CASSLGAGKDTQYF.

This chain connects TRBV5-6 to TRBJ1-3; tentatively, D is TRBD1 (6 bases). Trimming removed 4 bases from V and 0 bases from J, with 11 bases in between. Germline-derived CDR1 and CDR2 are SGHDT and YYEEEE. The CDR3 covers 15 residues. The CDR3 nucleotides are TGTGCCAGCAGCACGACAGGTAGCTCTGGAAACACCATATATTTT. Its translation: CASSTTGSSGNTIYF.

The chain couples TRBV3-1 (or the pseudogene TRBV3-2) to TRBJ1-4, with D possibly being TRBD1 (5 bases). Trimming pared 1 base from V and 5 bases from J, leaving 14 bases between. The CDR3 consists of 16 residues. Germline values: CDR1 LGHDT, CDR2 YNNKEL (reference sequence). The CDR3 loop is CASSQGFGRTNEKLFF. The CDR3, as DNA: TGTGCCAGCAGCCAAGGGTTCGGCAGGACAAATGAAAAACTGTTTTTT.

The J gene is TRBJ1-1, the V gene TRBV2, with a weak D call TRBD1 (5 bases). This CDR3 is 13 amino acids long. Germline assignment: CDR1 SNHLY and CDR2 FYNNEI. Trimming shortened V by 6 bases and J by 0 bases, and 8 bases separated the two germline ends. The CDR3 region is CASRPTVNTEAFF. In DNA form, the CDR3 reads TGTGCCAGCAGGCCGACAGTGAACACTGAAGCTTTCTTT.

The genes are TRBV19 and TRBJ2-2, with 8 bases matching TRBD1. V was pared by 2 bases and J by 2 bases, with 10 bases of the junction left unmatched. The CDR3 contains 18 residues. Germline loops: CDR1 LNHDA, CDR2 SQIVND (reference sequence). The CDR3 DNA follows: TGTGCCAGTAGTATATCATACGACAGGGGCAATAACACCGGGGAGCTGTTTTTT. The encoded protein is CASSISYDRGNNTGELFF.

The gene calls are TRBV5-6 and TRBJ2-3, with D possibly being TRBD1 (6 bases). The germline V gene encodes CDR1 SGHDT and CDR2 YYEEEE. Trimming removed 3 bases at V and 4 bases at J, with 12 bases between. The CDR3 spans 14 residues. CDR3 loop: CASSSASGADTQYF. CDR3 nucleotides: TGTGCCAGCAGCTCAGCCTCAGGGGCAGATACGCAGTATTTT.